Listed below are T cell receptor beta chains from one sample, sequenced in a study of blood T cell repertoires in COVID-19. Data came from immunoSEQ multiplex PCR; TCRdb stores just in-frame clones and leaves some out. The sample holds roughly 190,000 clones, about 81% seen once. The material sequenced was peripheral blood. The receptors come from a woman aged 55-69 years with COVID-19, enrolled during active disease. CDR3s leave out the opening cysteine and the closing phenylalanine or tryptophan. Clone size appears in some rows only: once, few, many, or a class for an expanded clone.

clone_size: few; cdr3_length: 16; v_call: TRBV7-2; cdr3_aa: ASSLGSGFWRENSEQY
clone_size: .; cdr3_length: 13; v_call: TRBV5-6; cdr3_aa: ASSLVGQDSYEQY
clone_size: once; cdr3_length: 10; v_call: TRBV7-8; cdr3_aa: ASSLIRDTQY
clone_size: .; cdr3_length: 13; v_call: TRBV28; cdr3_aa: ASASQQGAYEKLF
clone_size: few; cdr3_length: 13; v_call: TRBV6-5; cdr3_aa: ASRRRDRSSYEQY
clone_size: .; cdr3_length: 13; v_call: TRBV19; cdr3_aa: ASSIRGQGAGELF
clone_size: few; cdr3_length: 14; v_call: TRBV7-9; cdr3_aa: ASSEGQGVRTDTQY
clone_size: once; cdr3_length: 14; v_call: TRBV3-1/TRBV3-2; cdr3_aa: ASSQAEILGAYGYT
clone_size: few; cdr3_length: 14; v_call: TRBV7-3; cdr3_aa: ASSLLRSHSTDTQY
clone_size: .; cdr3_length: 14; v_call: TRBV2; cdr3_aa: AIRQDASSSGNTIY
clone_size: .; cdr3_length: 11; v_call: TRBV5-5; cdr3_aa: ASSPTGGFGYT
clone_size: .; cdr3_length: 12; v_call: TRBV25-1; cdr3_aa: ASSESRTNTEAF
clone_size: .; cdr3_length: 12; v_call: TRBV7-4; cdr3_aa: ASSLHRVVTEAF
clone_size: few; cdr3_length: 15; v_call: TRBV6-1; cdr3_aa: ASSEGIGAKFNSPLH
clone_size: .; cdr3_length: 12; v_call: TRBV28; cdr3_aa: ASRTGTGRSPLH
clone_size: .; cdr3_length: 13; v_call: TRBV10-3; cdr3_aa: AISEFGGKNTEAF
clone_size: .; cdr3_length: 11; v_call: TRBV12-3/TRBV12-4; cdr3_aa: ASSSDRYTEAF
clone_size: .; cdr3_length: 11; v_call: TRBV5-1; cdr3_aa: ASSLVGEATQY
clone_size: .; cdr3_length: 15; v_call: TRBV5-1; cdr3_aa: ASSLARDRGHTGELF
clone_size: .; cdr3_length: 16; v_call: TRBV4-3; cdr3_aa: ASSRRAGFLSSTDTQY
clone_size: .; cdr3_length: 15; v_call: TRBV9; cdr3_aa: ASSRDRFFPSTDTQY
clone_size: .; cdr3_length: 12; v_call: TRBV28; cdr3_aa: ASSSPTSVETQY
clone_size: .; cdr3_length: 14; v_call: TRBV19; cdr3_aa: ASSTSGTGGIYGYT
clone_size: .; cdr3_length: 12; v_call: TRBV3-1/TRBV3-2; cdr3_aa: ASRPAGGSYEQY
clone_size: .; cdr3_length: 13; v_call: TRBV9; cdr3_aa: ASSSGQTTNEKLF
clone_size: .; cdr3_length: 15; v_call: TRBV19; cdr3_aa: ASRGTGGPILNQPQH
clone_size: .; cdr3_length: 11; v_call: TRBV5-4; cdr3_aa: ASSLAGITEAF
clone_size: .; cdr3_length: 12; v_call: TRBV7-3; cdr3_aa: ASSLGRANTEAF
clone_size: .; cdr3_length: 16; v_call: TRBV28; cdr3_aa: ASSTSASQGWANEKLF
clone_size: .; cdr3_length: 15; v_call: TRBV7-6; cdr3_aa: ASSHSTSGRSSGELF
clone_size: .; cdr3_length: 14; v_call: TRBV6-6; cdr3_aa: ASSRPPGQGSPEAF
clone_size: .; cdr3_length: 12; v_call: TRBV28; cdr3_aa: ASRPTGTYNEQF
clone_size: .; cdr3_length: 13; v_call: TRBV11-2; cdr3_aa: ASSLVPAGTYEQY
clone_size: .; cdr3_length: 14; v_call: TRBV10-3; cdr3_aa: AISGTSGSSSYEQY
clone_size: .; cdr3_length: 15; v_call: TRBV4-3; cdr3_aa: ASSKGTSGGRGGELF
clone_size: .; cdr3_length: 13; v_call: TRBV28; cdr3_aa: ASTQGDRGPYGYT
clone_size: once; cdr3_length: 15; v_call: TRBV5-6; cdr3_aa: ASSLRAGGYSYNEQF
clone_size: .; cdr3_length: 11; v_call: TRBV5-4; cdr3_aa: ASSLDRNYGYT
clone_size: .; cdr3_length: 11; v_call: TRBV4-1; cdr3_aa: ASSLDRDQPQH
clone_size: .; cdr3_length: 11; v_call: TRBV11-2; cdr3_aa: ASSLRPNTEAF
clone_size: .; cdr3_length: 13; v_call: TRBV18; cdr3_aa: ASSDFGATNEKLF
clone_size: .; cdr3_length: 10; v_call: TRBV9; cdr3_aa: ASSVGRSGYT
clone_size: .; cdr3_length: 13; v_call: TRBV5-1; cdr3_aa: ASSQGTGNTGELF
clone_size: once; cdr3_length: 11; v_call: TRBV7-2; cdr3_aa: ASSQNAREKLF
clone_size: once; cdr3_length: 11; v_call: TRBV5-4; cdr3_aa: ASSLAGSSGYT
clone_size: .; cdr3_length: 8; v_call: TRBV19; cdr3_aa: ASKLSPLH
clone_size: many; cdr3_length: 13; v_call: TRBV7-6; cdr3_aa: ASSPGQGPTGELF
clone_size: .; cdr3_length: 11; v_call: TRBV12-3/TRBV12-4; cdr3_aa: ASRGFRGAAAF
clone_size: .; cdr3_length: 12; v_call: TRBV2; cdr3_aa: ASSPGLAGNEQF